The 20 T cell receptor beta chains below all came from one sample that was sequenced in a study of blood T cells in healthy people across ages. With a J-beta primer mix and a sample-barcoded 5' primer, a second PCR ran about 7 to 12 cycles. TCRdb independently ran MiXCR on the 5' RACE reads; one entry per CDR3 protein. The sample holds some 1,500,000 distinct CDR3 sequences; about 45% are singletons and the top ten take less than 5%. The sample consisted of blood. The source of these receptors is a woman in her late teens or twenties in good health.

This clonotype showed up just a few times. The chain is built from TRBV5-1 and TRBJ1-2; no clear D. V was clipped by 6 bases and J by 2 bases, with 11 bases between them. There are 13 residues in the CDR3. The germline V gene encodes CDR1 SGHRS and CDR2 YFSETQ. The CDR3 here is CASKPPGNYGYTF. CDR3 coding DNA: TGCGCCAGCAAACCACCCGGGAACTATGGCTACACCTTC.

This rearrangement joins TRBV20-1 to TRBJ2-7, with 15 bases that match TRBD2. CDR3 length: 17 residues. Germline-derived CDR1 and CDR2 are DFQATT and SNEGSKA (reference sequence). V was clipped by 1 base and J by 3 bases; unmatched bases: 7. CDR3 sequence reads: CSARAGLAGGSIYEQYF. In DNA form, the CDR3 reads TGCAGTGCTAGAGCGGGACTAGCGGGAGGCTCGATCTACGAGCAGTACTTC.

V and J are TRBV12-3 or TRBV12-4 and TRBJ1-1, with D maybe TRBD1 (6 bases). The V end was cut by 8 bases, the J end by 1 base, with 14 bases between. This CDR3 contains 14 residues. In DNA form, the CDR3 reads TGTGCCAGCGGAAGACAGGAGTCGAACACTGAAGCTTTCTTT. It yields the protein CASGRQESNTEAFF.

J is TRBJ2-3 and V is TRBV7-6, with D hard to call. Trimming removed 4 bases from V and 0 bases from J, with 8 bases in between. The CDR3 runs 14 residues. Germline V gene sequence: CDR1 SGHVS, CDR2 FNYEAQ. The CDR3 region is CASSYFTSTDTQYF. CDR3 sequence (DNA): TGTGCCAGCAGCTACTTTACTAGCACAGATACGCAGTATTTT.

As for this clonotype: This may be a read error, as it is one base from a much larger clone. The CDR3 nucleotides are TGTGCCAGCTCACCACGCAGCGGCGGGCAGTACTTC. Protein sequence: CASSPRSGGQYF. This chain connects TRBV18 to TRBJ2-5; D may be TRBD2 (5 bases). The CDR3 runs to 12 residues. Trimming took off 1 base at V and 11 bases at J, with 11 bases between the two ends. The germline V gene encodes CDR1 KGHSH and CDR2 LQKENI.

This clonotype turned up a few times. The chain carries TRBV27 and TRBJ2-1; no reliable D call. Trimming removed 7 bases from V and 8 bases from J, with 9 bases in between. The CDR3 consists of 11 residues. Germline loops: CDR1 MNHEY, CDR2 SMNVEV (reference sequence). In nucleotides, the CDR3 is TGTGCCAGCAAGCGTAACCATGAGCAGTTCTTC. Translating gives CASKRNHEQFF.

This chain uses TRBV7-9 with TRBJ2-1; 11 bases are a match to TRBD2. Germline CDR1 reads SEHNR; CDR2 reads FQNEAQ (reference sequence). The length of the CDR3 is 15 residues. Germline trimming cut 1 base from V and 9 bases from J; bases unmatched to any gene: 5. The CDR3 DNA sequence: TGTGCCAGCAGCTTAGAACTAGCGGGAGTTATTGAGCAGTTCTTC. Residues: CASSLELAGVIEQFF.

The chain joins TRBV6-1 to TRBJ1-2; perhaps TRBD1 as D (6 bases). CDR3 length equals 15 residues. The germline V gene has CDR1 MNHNS and CDR2 SASEGT. V gave up 4 bases and J gave up 2 bases, with 14 bases separating them. The CDR3: CASSAQSTGNYGYTF. CDR3 DNA sequence: TGTGCCAGCAGTGCCCAATCGACAGGAAACTATGGCTACACCTTC.

This clonotype appeared a single time. CDR3 in amino acids: CASSEIQGYTEAFF. The DNA of the CDR3 is TGTGCCAGCAGCGAAATCCAGGGTTACACTGAAGCTTTCTTT. The V call is TRBV14, the J call TRBJ1-1, with a weak D call TRBD1 (5 bases). Trimming cost V 5 bases and J 3 bases, with 13 bases left between them. Germline CDR1 SGHDN, CDR2 FVKESK. There are 14 residues in the CDR3.

This chain connects TRBV12-3 or TRBV12-4 to TRBJ2-5, with TRBD2 matching 16 bases. The junction had 5 bases not matched to a gene; V was cut back by 5 bases and J by 5 bases. The CDR3 length is 16 residues. As DNA, the CDR3 is TGTGCCAGCAGTGGGACTAGCGGGGGGGCGGGGGAGACCCAGTACTTC. Translated, it gives CASSGTSGGAGETQYF.

V and J are TRBV29-1 and TRBJ1-1; TRBD1 might be the D (6 bases). V was pared by 6 bases and J by 6 bases, with 11 bases between. CDR3 length equals 11 residues. Germline V CDR1 and CDR2: SQVTM, ANQGSEA. This chain's CDR3 is CSVARTAEAFF. The DNA for the CDR3 is TGCAGCGTGGCCCGGACAGCTGAAGCTTTCTTT.

This clonotype was detected a few times. The J gene is TRBJ1-4, the V gene TRBV4-3; the D is unclear. In germline, CDR1 is LGHNA, CDR2 YSLEER. V lost 0 bases and J 14 bases, leaving 19 bases between the germline ends. This CDR3 is built from 15 residues. Here the CDR3 reads CASSQEGRSRMGLFF. The CDR3 DNA sequence: TGCGCCAGCAGCCAAGAGGGCCGATCCCGAATGGGTCTGTTTTTT.

In its sample, this clonotype was seen many times. The chain employs TRBV20-1 and TRBJ1-2, with a possible D match to TRBD1 (6 bases). The germline CDR1 and CDR2 sequences are DFQATT and SNEGSKA (reference sequence). Trimming took 6 bases from V and 7 from J, leaving 12 bases between them. CDR3 size: 11 residues. CDR3 nucleotide sequence: TGCAGTGCGCTACGGGGGGCTGGCTACACCTTC. Protein product: CSALRGAGYTF.

The chain uses TRBV28 and TRBJ2-1; 9 bases are a match to TRBD1. Germline-derived CDR1 and CDR2 are MDHEN and SYDVKM. With V trimmed by 10 bases and J by 3 bases, 10 bases remained unmatched. The CDR3 has 15 amino acids. In DNA, the CDR3 is TGTGCCACCGAATCCGGGGACAGGGTCTACAATGAGCAGTTCTTC. It codes for CATESGDRVYNEQFF.

There are a few counts of this clonotype. The chain joins TRBV7-2 to TRBJ2-3; 9 positions agree with TRBD2. With V trimmed by 3 bases and J by 1 base, 2 bases remained unmatched. Germline loops: CDR1 SGHTA, CDR2 FQGNSA. There are 15 residues in the CDR3. The CDR3 DNA reads TGTGCCAGCAGCTTCCTAGCGGGACGCACAGATACGCAGTATTTT. Its protein product is CASSFLAGRTDTQYF.

The J gene is TRBJ2-7, the V gene TRBV2; D is unresolved. This CDR3 contains 12 residues. The germline V gene has CDR1 SNHLY and CDR2 FYNNEI. The ends were cut back, 6 bases at V and 5 bases at J, with 11 bases in the middle. Here the CDR3 DNA reads TGTGCCAGCAGGTCCCCATGGGACGAGCAGTACTTC. Protein: CASRSPWDEQYF.

The chain joins TRBV7-2 to TRBJ1-5; 7 bases are a match to TRBD1. The length of the CDR3 is 15 residues. CDR1 and CDR2 (germline): SGHTA, FQGNSA. V trimming: 5 bases; J trimming: 7 bases; junction bases outside the gene matches: 11. The CDR3 protein is CASSPRDSQGQPQHF. CDR3 nucleotide sequence: TGTGCCAGCAGCCCCCGGGACAGCCAAGGACAGCCCCAGCATTTT.

The gene calls are TRBV29-1 and TRBJ2-2, with 12 bases identical to TRBD1. CDR1 is SQVTM, CDR2 ANQGSEA, per germline. The CDR3 is 14 amino acids. The junction had 2 bases not matched to a gene; V was cut back by 3 bases and J by 6 bases. The CDR3, as DNA: TGCAGCGTTGAGGGACAGGGGGCCCCCGGGGAGCTGTTTTTT. It encodes CSVEGQGAPGELFF.

The rearrangement joins TRBV20-1 to TRBJ1-5; the D is unclear. CDR3 length equals 13 residues. The germline gives CDR1 DFQATT, CDR2 SNEGSKA (reference sequence). V gave up 6 bases and J gave up 0 bases, with 9 bases separating them. The CDR3 region is CSAHGDSNQPQHF. The CDR3 DNA is TGCAGTGCCCACGGAGATAGCAATCAGCCCCAGCATTTT.

CDR3 protein: CSARKTSGIFWNEQYF. CDR3 DNA: TGCAGTGCTAGGAAGACTAGCGGGATCTTCTGGAATGAGCAGTACTTC. This rearrangement joins TRBV20-1 to TRBJ2-5, with TRBD2 identical over 11 bases. V gave up 3 bases and J gave up 11 bases; unmatched junction bases: 17. CDR3 size: 16 residues. Germline lookup yields CDR1 DFQATT and CDR2 SNEGSKA (reference sequence).